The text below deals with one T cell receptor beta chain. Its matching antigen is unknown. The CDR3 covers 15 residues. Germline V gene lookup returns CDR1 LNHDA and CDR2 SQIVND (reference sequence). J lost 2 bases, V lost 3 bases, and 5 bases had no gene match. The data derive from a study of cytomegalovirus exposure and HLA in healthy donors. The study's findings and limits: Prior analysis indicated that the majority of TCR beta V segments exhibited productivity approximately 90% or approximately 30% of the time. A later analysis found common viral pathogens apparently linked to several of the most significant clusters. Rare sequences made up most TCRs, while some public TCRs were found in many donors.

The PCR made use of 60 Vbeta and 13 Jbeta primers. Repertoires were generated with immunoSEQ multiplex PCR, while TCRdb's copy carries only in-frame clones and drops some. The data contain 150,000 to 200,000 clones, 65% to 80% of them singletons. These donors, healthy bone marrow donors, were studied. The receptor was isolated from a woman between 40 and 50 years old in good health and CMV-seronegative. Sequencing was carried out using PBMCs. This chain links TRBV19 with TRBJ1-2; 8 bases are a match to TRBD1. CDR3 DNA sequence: TGTGCCAGTAGTATGACGAGGACAGGGAACTATGGCTACACCTTC. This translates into CASSMTRTGNYGYTF.